The clone carrying this TCR beta chain was counted between two and nine times. Its antigen is not known. The sample belongs to a study of response to subunit inactivated influenza vaccine. Study observations and caveats: Few additional T cells are recruited per seasonal influenza vaccination, authors suggested.

The CDR3 runs to 18 residues. V lost 6 bases and J lost 2; bases outside the gene matches: 17. In germline, CDR1 is SGHAT, CDR2 FQNNGV. One entry per CDR3 protein results from TCRdb running MiXCR on the RT-PCR reads. Among more than 450,000 distinct CDR3 sequences listed, 10% to 15% were seen once. The chain links TRBV11-2 to TRBJ2-3; TRBD2 aligns across 7 bases. The source was PBMCs from blood, collected on the day of vaccination. The receptor comes from a man between 45 and 60 years old who received an inactivated influenza vaccine. The CDR3 DNA follows: TGTGCCAGCAGTCGCCGGGGGAGTAGCGGGCGAGTCACAGATACGCAGTATTTT. Encoded protein: CASSRRGSSGRVTDTQYF.